The 22 T cell receptor beta chains presented below share a single source sample, sequenced in a study of post-analysis software for immune sequencing data. Study results and caveats: Five TRBV segments were significantly more frequent in patients than in controls. TRBV5-6, TRBV5-1 and TRBV20-1 were among these segments.

These receptors lack a known antigen. Unique molecular identifiers had been added to the TCR beta cDNA libraries. MiXCR was run by TCRdb on the PCR reads, yielding one entry per CDR3 protein. Among roughly 800,000 distinct CDR3 sequences listed, under 70% were seen once. The sequencing input was blood. These receptors were obtained from a girl under 18 with multiple sclerosis.

This rearrangement joins TRBV18 to TRBJ2-5; a weak D match, TRBD2 (5 bases). Germline-derived CDR1 and CDR2 are KGHSH and LQKENI. The CDR3 spans 14 residues. Trimming removed 2 bases from V and 2 bases from J, with 9 bases in between. The CDR3 DNA reads TGTGCCAGCTCACCAGAGGGCAGTCAAGAGACCCAGTACTTC. Amino acids: CASSPEGSQETQYF.

The gene calls are TRBV5-1 and TRBJ2-5; 9 positions match TRBD2. The CDR3 loop spans 15 amino acids. Germline V gives CDR1 SGHRS, CDR2 YFSETQ. V trimming: 3 bases; J trimming: 5 bases; junction bases outside the gene matches: 8. This CDR3 reads CASSSRRGGAETQYF. CDR3 nucleotide sequence: TGCGCCAGCAGCTCTCGGCGGGGGGGCGCCGAGACCCAGTACTTC.

In its sample, this clonotype was seen a few times. CDR3 DNA sequence: TGTGCCACCAGTGATTTGCGGGCGGCTGAGCAGTTCTTC. It encodes CATSDLRAAEQFF. The V call is TRBV24-1, the J call TRBJ2-1; no clear D. In germline, CDR1 is KGHDR, CDR2 SFDVKD. V was pared by 0 bases and J by 9 bases, with 8 bases between. The CDR3 runs to 13 residues.

The gene calls are TRBV6-5 and TRBJ2-7; D gene ambiguous. The CDR3 sequence is 14 residues long. In germline, CDR1 is MNHEY, CDR2 SVGAGI. V was clipped by 2 bases and J by 2 bases, with 10 bases between them. The DNA for the CDR3 is TGTGCCAGCAGTTACAGTGTCAGAACCTACGAGCAGTACTTC. It codes for CASSYSVRTYEQYF.

This clonotype turned up a few times. The J gene is TRBJ2-4, the V gene TRBV28, with 7 bases identical to TRBD1. With V trimmed by 7 bases and J by 6 bases, 6 bases remained unmatched. The CDR3 covers 13 residues. From germline, CDR1 is MDHEN and CDR2 SYDVKM. CDR3 nucleotide sequence: TGTGCCAGCAACCAGGGGGACCGAAACATTCAGTACTTC. Translating gives CASNQGDRNIQYF.

This clonotype was detected a few times. This chain connects TRBV7-6 to TRBJ2-7; D is possibly TRBD2 (5 bases). The V gene's germline CDR1 is SGHVS and CDR2 FNYEAQ. CDR3 length: 18 amino acids. Deletions cut 2 bases from V and 1 base from J, with 21 bases between. Here the CDR3 reads CASSLTHTLSPGSYEQYF. The DNA of the CDR3 is TGTGCCAGCAGCTTAACTCACACCTTGTCTCCGGGATCCTACGAGCAGTACTTC.

This clonotype was found a few times. This chain uses TRBV29-1 with TRBJ1-2, with 8 positions matching TRBD1. CDR1 SQVTM and CDR2 ANQGSEA come from the germline V gene. J lost 6 bases, V lost 6 bases, and 3 bases had no gene match. The CDR3 runs to 11 residues. The CDR3 DNA is TGCAGCGTCGACAGGGGAAATGGCTACACCTTC. Translation gives CSVDRGNGYTF.

The CDR3 DNA sequence: TGTGCCAGCTACCTTAGACAGGCATCATACAACTATGGCTACACCTTC. Translated: CASYLRQASYNYGYTF. The chain uses TRBV6-1 and TRBJ1-2; the D gene is possibly TRBD1 (6 bases). This CDR3 is 16 amino acids long. The V and J ends lost 8 bases and 2 bases respectively, with 21 bases between them. Looked up from germline, CDR1 is MNHNS and CDR2 is SASEGT.

This clonotype was detected only a few times. This chain uses TRBV28 with TRBJ1-1, with D uncertain. This CDR3 contains 11 residues. CDR1 MDHEN and CDR2 SYDVKM come from the germline V gene. V was trimmed by 1 base and J by 6 bases, leaving 3 bases between them. CDR3 residues: CASSLLAEAFF. Here the CDR3 DNA reads TGTGCCAGCAGTTTATTAGCTGAAGCTTTCTTT. Full variable domain (rest looked up from reference TRBV28 and TRBJ1-1): DVKVTQSSRYLVKRTGEKVFLECVQDMDHENMFWYRQDPGLGLRLIYFSYDVKMKEKGDIPEGYSVSREKKERFSLILESASTNQTSMYLCASSLLAEAFFGQGTRLTVV.

This clonotype has just a few counts. The chain carries TRBV5-1 and TRBJ1-1; 9 bases are a match to TRBD1. After removal of 4 bases from V and 0 bases from J, the junction contained 4 bases not matched to a gene. Germline CDR1 reads SGHRS; CDR2 reads YFSETQ. The CDR3 covers 15 residues. CDR3 nucleotide sequence: TGCGCCAGCAGCGACAGGGGGAGAATGAACACTGAAGCTTTCTTT. Its protein is CASSDRGRMNTEAFF.

The chain is built from TRBV20-1 and TRBJ2-2, with 7 positions matching TRBD2. This CDR3 region has 16 residues. Losses at the gene ends were 0 bases for V and 6 bases for J; bases not matched to a gene: 10. Germline V CDR1 and CDR2: DFQATT, SNEGSKA (reference sequence). The CDR3 protein is CSARDLRAGRPGELFF. CDR3 nucleotides: TGCAGTGCTAGAGATCTCAGAGCGGGGCGGCCCGGGGAGCTGTTTTTT.

The V gene is TRBV7-8, the J gene TRBJ2-1, with TRBD2 matching 7 bases. This CDR3 has 17 amino acids. Unmatched junction bases numbered 9, after V lost 4 bases and J lost 0 bases. The germline gives CDR1 SGHVS, CDR2 FQNEAQ. DNA of the CDR3: TGTGCCAGCAGCTCAAGTCGGCGGGAGAGCTCCTACAATGAGCAGTTCTTC. This translates into CASSSSRRESSYNEQFF.

The DNA for the CDR3 is TGCAGCGTCGCAAGTCTAGTCTACGAGCAGTACTTC. Protein product: CSVASLVYEQYF. The chain combines TRBV29-1 with TRBJ2-7; D gene unclear. The germline CDR1 and CDR2 sequences are SQVTM and ANQGSEA. CDR3 size: 12 residues. Trimming removed 6 bases from V and 3 bases from J, with 12 bases in between.

The rearrangement joins TRBV7-3 to TRBJ2-1; maybe TRBD2 (6 bases). Trimming shortened V by 6 bases and J by 8 bases, and 17 bases separated the two germline ends. The germline CDR1 and CDR2 sequences are SGHTA and FQGTGA. The CDR3 has 14 residues. This CDR3 reads CASSPRLVGDEQFF. CDR3 coding DNA: TGTGCCAGCAGTCCCCGACTAGTAGGCGATGAGCAGTTCTTC. Together with reference TRBV7-3 and TRBJ2-1, the CDR3 gives the full variable domain: GAGVSQTPSNKVTEKGKYVELRCDPISGHTALYWYRQSLGQGPEFLIYFQGTGAADDSGLPNDRFFAVRPEGSVSTLKIQRTERGDSAVYLCASSPRLVGDEQFFGPGTRLTVL.

The chain couples TRBV20-1 to TRBJ2-7; 7 nucleotides line up with TRBD2. Germline V gene data show CDR1 as DFQATT and CDR2 as SNEGSKA (reference sequence). CDR3 length: 13 amino acids. After removal of 6 bases from V and 5 bases from J, the junction contained 10 bases not matched to a gene. Here the CDR3 reads CSALEGRGNEQYF. As DNA, the CDR3 is TGCAGTGCCCTGGAGGGGAGGGGCAACGAGCAGTACTTC.

Written as DNA, the CDR3 is TGTGCCAGCAGCACCCGGACTAGATCCGGCAATGAGCAGTTCTTC. This sequence encodes CASSTRTRSGNEQFF. The chain couples TRBV7-8 to TRBJ2-1; 7 bases agree with TRBD2. The CDR3 length is 15 residues. After removal of 5 bases from V and 6 bases from J, the junction contained 10 bases not matched to a gene. Germline V gene data show CDR1 as SGHVS and CDR2 as FQNEAQ. The full variable domain, its missing parts supplied by reference TRBV7-8 and TRBJ2-1, is GAGVSQSPRYKVAKRGQDVALRCDPISGHVSLFWYQQALGQGPEFLTYFQNEAQLDKSGLPSDRFFAERPEGSVSTLKIQRTQQEDSAVYLCASSTRTRSGNEQFFGPGTRLTVL.

The chain has TRBV7-8 and TRBJ2-7, with D unresolved. Germline CDR1 is SGHVS and CDR2 is FQNEAQ. V dropped 5 bases and J dropped 1 base, with 12 bases sitting between them. The CDR3 loop spans 14 amino acids. CDR3 nucleotide sequence: TGTGCCAGCAGCCCGGCAAGGAATTCCTACGAGCAGTACTTC. Encoded protein: CASSPARNSYEQYF.

The chain employs TRBV2 and TRBJ2-7, with 8 bases that match TRBD2. The end of the DNA aligns better with TRBJ2-4, so the J call may be wrong. Germline V gives CDR1 SNHLY, CDR2 FYNNEI. CDR3 length: 12 residues. The CDR3 sequence: CASMRGTSIQYF. In nucleotides, the CDR3 is TGTGCCAGCATGCGGGGGACTAGCATTCAGTACTTC.

The CDR3 spells CASSLSGDSPLYNEQFF. The CDR3 DNA follows: TGTGCCAGCAGCTTATCAGGGGACTCCCCCCTCTACAATGAGCAGTTCTTC. The gene calls are TRBV7-2 and TRBJ2-1; D may be TRBD1 or TRBD2 (6 bases each). V was cut by 2 bases and J by 3 bases, with 17 bases left in between. The CDR3 extends over 17 amino acids. The germline V gene encodes CDR1 SGHTA and CDR2 FQGNSA.

This sequence joins TRBV19 and TRBJ2-4, with D perhaps TRBD1 (5 bases). Per germline, CDR1 LNHDA and CDR2 SQIVND (reference sequence). Trimming removed 6 bases from V and 5 bases from J, with 14 bases in between. The CDR3 loop spans 14 amino acids. In nucleotides, the CDR3 is TGTGCCAGTAGCCACCAGGGTTTCGAAAACATTCAGTACTTC. This sequence encodes CASSHQGFENIQYF.

This chain links TRBV25-1 with TRBJ2-1; a possible D gene is TRBD2 (6 bases). CDR1 is MGHDK and CDR2 is SYGVNS in the germline V gene. This CDR3 region has 14 residues. Trimming removed 10 bases from V and 4 bases from J, with 17 bases in between. CDR3 nucleotide sequence: TGTGCCACCACTTTGGCCGGGGGTTACAATGAGCAGTTCTTC. Translated: CATTLAGGYNEQFF. Full variable domain (missing parts from reference TRBV25-1 and TRBJ2-1): EADIYQTPRYLVIGTGKKITLECSQTMGHDKMYWYQQDPGMELHLIHYSYGVNSTEKGDLSSESTVSRIRTEHFPLTLESARPSHTSQYLCATTLAGGYNEQFFGPGTRLTVL.

The rearrangement links TRBV7-7 to TRBJ2-5, with TRBD1 as a possible D gene (6 bases). Germline V gene lookup returns CDR1 SSHAT and CDR2 FNYEAQ (reference sequence). CDR3 length equals 18 residues. Trimming took off 1 base at V and 2 bases at J, with 20 bases between the two ends. The CDR3 region is CASSLGFARGQLQETQYF. The CDR3 bases are TGTGCCAGCAGCTTAGGGTTCGCCCGCGGACAGCTGCAAGAGACCCAGTACTTC.